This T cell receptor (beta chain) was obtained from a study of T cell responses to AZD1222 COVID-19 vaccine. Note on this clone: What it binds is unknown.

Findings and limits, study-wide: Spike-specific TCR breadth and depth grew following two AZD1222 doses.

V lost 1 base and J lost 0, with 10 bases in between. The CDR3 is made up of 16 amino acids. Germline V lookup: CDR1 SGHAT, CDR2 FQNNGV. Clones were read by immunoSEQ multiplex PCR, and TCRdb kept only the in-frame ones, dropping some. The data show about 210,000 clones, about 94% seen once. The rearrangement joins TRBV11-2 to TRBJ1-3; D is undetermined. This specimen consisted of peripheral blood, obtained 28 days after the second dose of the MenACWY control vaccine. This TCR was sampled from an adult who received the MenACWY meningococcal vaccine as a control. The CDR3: CASSLGVHSSGNTIYF. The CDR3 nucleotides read TGTGCCAGCAGCTTAGGGGTACACTCCTCTGGAAACACCATATATTTT.